This TCR beta chain was found in a study of T cell responses to AZD1222 COVID-19 vaccine. Sequencing used immunoSEQ multiplex PCR; TCRdb keeps in-frame clones, though not all of them. This sample has about 180,000 clones, with approximately 94% found just once. Sequences were derived from peripheral blood, sampled 28 days after the second AZD1222 dose. This TCR came from an adult who received the AZD1222 COVID-19 vaccine.

CDR3: CASSERRTGVVNQPQHF. For the CDR3, the DNA is TGTGCCAGCAGTGAAAGGCGGACGGGAGTCGTCAATCAGCCCCAGCATTTT. The chain is built from TRBV6-1 and TRBJ1-5; D call uncertain. The germline V gene encodes CDR1 MNHNS and CDR2 SASEGT. The length of the CDR3 is 17 residues. Deletions cut 2 bases from V and 3 bases from J, with 17 bases between.